The 5 T cell receptor beta chains presented below share a single source sample, sequenced in a study of T cells expressing NK-cell markers. TCRdb re-analyzed the 5' RACE reads; it lists each CDR3 protein once, without DNA. The listing contains about 150,000 distinct CDR3 sequences. Sequencing was done on a sample of blood T cells: a sorted CD56 or NKG2C T cell subset, CD4+ or CD8+ T cells, or bulk PBMC T cells (not recorded which). These receptors originate from a man between 18 and 35 years old in good health.

This chain uses TRBV4-3 with TRBJ2-7; the D call from TCRdb, TRBD1, cannot be confirmed without DNA. Germline V gene lookup returns CDR1 LGHNA and CDR2 YSLEER. The CDR3 loop spans 13 amino acids. CDR3 loop: CASSSREASEQYF.

The rearrangement links TRBV29-1 to TRBJ2-2. Germline loops: CDR1 SQVTM, CDR2 ANQGSEA. The CDR3 runs 14 residues. The CDR3 sequence is CSVDLAGGSGELFF.

The chain couples TRBV6-5 to TRBJ2-1; the D call from TCRdb, TRBD2, cannot be confirmed without DNA. Per the germline V gene, CDR1 is MNHEY and CDR2 is SVGAGI. The CDR3 contains 15 residues. CDR3 amino acids: CASSLAGGPGNEQFF.

The CDR3 loop is CASSEYSGPNEKLFF. The rearrangement uses TRBV25-1 and TRBJ1-4; TCRdb calls TRBD1, which cannot be checked without DNA. CDR3 length equals 15 residues. Germline CDR1 MGHDK, CDR2 SYGVNS.

The genes are TRBV5-1 and TRBJ2-1. CDR1 and CDR2 from the germline V gene are SGHRS and YFSETQ. The CDR3 contains 13 residues. The chain's CDR3 is CASSLSGLVEQFF. The complete variable domain, with remaining parts taken from reference TRBV5-1 and TRBJ2-1, reads KAGVTQTPRYLIKTRGQQVTLSCSPISGHRSVSWYQQTPGQGLQFLFEYFSETQRNKGNFPGRFSGRQFSNSRSEMNVSTLELGDSALYLCASSLSGLVEQFFGPGTRLTVL.